A single sample gave rise to the 2 T cell receptor beta chains below, sequenced in a study of blood T cell repertoires in COVID-19. The repertoire was sequenced with immunoSEQ multiplex PCR; TCRdb's copy has only in-frame clones and lacks some. The sample comprises around 73,000 clones, around 77% of which are singletons, and roughly 2.4% rests with the top ten. Sample: peripheral blood. These receptors originate from a man aged 70 or older with COVID-19, enrolled during active disease.

V and J are TRBV21-1 and TRBJ2-7; TRBD1 reflects the table's D call only, with no check against the DNA. TRBV21-1 is reported as a pseudogene. The CDR3 is 16 residues long. In DNA, the CDR3 is TGTGCCAGCAGCCGCGACAGGGTCTTTAGGTCCTACGAGCAGTACTTC. Protein product: CASSRDRVFRSYEQYF.

The chain links TRBV5-5 to TRBJ1-1; 10 positions match TRBD1. Germline V gives CDR1 SGHKS, CDR2 YYEKEE (reference sequence). The CDR3 has 12 amino acids. Losses at the gene ends were 0 bases for V and 10 bases for J; bases not matched to a gene: 0. The CDR3 region is CASSLGTGGAFF. The DNA of the CDR3 is TGTGCCAGCAGCTTGGGGACAGGGGGAGCTTTCTTT.